This entry lists 32 T cell receptor beta chains sequenced from one sample in a study of blood T cell repertoires in COVID-19. Profiling relied on immunoSEQ multiplex PCR, and the TCRdb table lists in-frame clones only, not all of them. The sample carries about 170,000 clones, approximately 82% recorded once. Sequencing was performed on peripheral blood. These TCRs come from a woman of 80 years or more with acute or convalescent COVID-19.

This chain links TRBV3-1 (or the pseudogene TRBV3-2) with TRBJ2-5; 11 nucleotides align to TRBD2. Germline-derived CDR1 and CDR2 are LGHDT and YNNKEL (reference sequence). CDR3 size: 14 residues. With 2 bases clipped from V and 6 bases from J, the junction kept 2 bases outside the gene matches. CDR3 in DNA: TGTGCCAGCAGCCAAAGACTAGCGGGGCAGACCCAGTACTTC. As protein: CASSQRLAGQTQYF.

In DNA form, the CDR3 reads TGTGCCAGCAGTTACCGCGTTGGGACATTAAATCAGCCCCAGCATTTT. This gives the protein CASSYRVGTLNQPQHF. The V call is TRBV6-2 or TRBV6-3, the J call TRBJ1-5; D is possibly TRBD1 (6 bases). In germline, CDR1 is MNHEY, CDR2 SVGEGT. The CDR3 extends over 16 amino acids. V was trimmed by 2 bases and J by 4 bases, leaving 15 bases between them.

A single count supports this clone. The J gene is TRBJ1-1, the V gene TRBV10-3; D is undetermined. From germline, CDR1 is ENHRY and CDR2 SYGVKD. The CDR3 totals 14 residues. V dropped 3 bases and J dropped 4 bases, with 12 bases sitting between them. The CDR3 DNA reads TGTGCCATCAGTGACCCAGGCTATGGCACTGAAGCTTTCTTT. Protein: CAISDPGYGTEAFF.

This sequence joins TRBV7-9 and TRBJ1-2; tentatively, D is TRBD1 (5 bases). The ends were cut back, 5 bases at V and 5 bases at J, with 18 bases in the middle. This CDR3 is 15 amino acids long. Germline V gene sequence: CDR1 SEHNR, CDR2 FQNEAQ (reference sequence). The CDR3 here is CASSQATVPIYGYTF. The DNA for the CDR3 is TGTGCCAGCAGCCAGGCGACAGTCCCGATATATGGCTACACCTTC.

The V and J genes are TRBV11-3 and TRBJ2-5, with D uncertain. Between the trimmed V and J ends, which lost 5 bases and 2 bases, there was a span of 15 bases. The CDR3 contains 15 residues. Germline CDR1 is SGHNT and CDR2 is YENEEA. In DNA form, the CDR3 reads TGTGCCAGCAGCCACAGTTCAAACTCGCAAGAGACCCAGTACTTC. Translating it yields CASSHSSNSQETQYF. The full variable domain, its missing parts supplied by reference TRBV11-3 and TRBJ2-5, is EAGVVQSPRYKIIEKKQPVAFWCNPISGHNTLYWYLQNLGQGPELLIRYENEEAVDDSQLPKDRFSAERLKGVDSTLKIQPAELGDSAVYLCASSHSSNSQETQYFGPGTRLLVL.

The V and J genes are TRBV13 and TRBJ2-2; the D gene is possibly TRBD1 (5 bases). Germline V gene lookup returns CDR1 PRHDT and CDR2 FYEKMQ (reference sequence). Trimming removed 1 base at V and 6 bases at J, with 12 bases between. CDR3 length: 15 residues. In DNA, the CDR3 is TGTGCCAGCAGCTTAGTGGGGCAGCCCGCCGGGGAGCTGTTTTTT. Protein product: CASSLVGQPAGELFF.

The rearrangement uses TRBV2 and TRBJ2-3; 12 bases agree with TRBD2. The CDR3 consists of 15 residues. Germline values: CDR1 SNHLY, CDR2 FYNNEI. Trimming removed 7 bases from V and 6 bases from J; junction bases left unmatched: 8. The CDR3 protein is CASNPLLAGGDTQYF. The DNA of the CDR3 is TGTGCCAGCAACCCTCTACTAGCGGGAGGTGATACGCAGTATTTT.

The chain couples TRBV11-2 to TRBJ1-1; D is unclear. This CDR3 contains 12 residues. CDR1 and CDR2 (germline): SGHAT, FQNNGV. Trimming cost V 5 bases and J 7 bases, with 11 bases left between them. The CDR3 is CASSLQQVEAFF. DNA for the CDR3: TGTGCCAGCAGCCTACAGCAAGTTGAAGCTTTCTTT.

In DNA form, the CDR3 reads TGTGCCAGCAGTCAAACAGGGGGAGGGTATGGCTACACCTTC. This codes for CASSQTGGGYGYTF. J is TRBJ1-2 and V is TRBV27, with 8 positions matching TRBD1. The CDR3 length is 14 residues. The V and J ends lost 5 bases and 5 bases, in that order; junction bases with no gene match: 7. Germline CDR1 and CDR2: MNHEY and SMNVEV (reference sequence).

The chain has TRBV7-9 and TRBJ2-1, with 8 bases that match TRBD2. CDR3 length: 14 amino acids. Germline CDR1 is SEHNR and CDR2 is FQNEAQ (reference sequence). V lost 3 bases and J lost 2; bases outside the gene matches: 0. The CDR3 nucleotides are TGTGCCAGCAGCTTTAGCGGGGCCTACAATGAGCAGTTCTTC. It specifies CASSFSGAYNEQFF.

The V and J genes are TRBV18 and TRBJ2-1; perhaps TRBD1 as D (5 bases). The germline V gene has CDR1 KGHSH and CDR2 LQKENI. The CDR3 consists of 15 residues. V lost 8 bases and J lost 3, with 17 bases in between. CDR3 in amino acids: CASTRSQGLYNEQFF. CDR3 DNA sequence: TGTGCCAGCACCCGGTCCCAGGGTCTCTACAATGAGCAGTTCTTC.

The chain has TRBV19 and TRBJ1-2, with 7 positions matching TRBD1. The V gene's germline CDR1 is LNHDA and CDR2 SQIVND (reference sequence). With 0 bases clipped from V and 4 bases from J, the junction kept 8 bases outside the gene matches. This CDR3 is 16 amino acids long. This chain's CDR3 is CASSIDGNRGGYGYTF. The CDR3 region has the DNA TGTGCCAGTAGTATAGATGGGAACAGGGGAGGCTATGGCTACACCTTC.

The table lists this clone with a few counts. The rearrangement uses TRBV2 and TRBJ2-7, with a possible D match to TRBD2 (5 bases). Per the germline V gene, CDR1 is SNHLY and CDR2 is FYNNEI. The CDR3 is 13 residues long. V gave up 1 base and J gave up 6 bases, with 10 bases separating them. CDR3 sequence (DNA): TGTGCCAGCAGTGAAGATCGACGGGGCGAGCAGTACTTC. Encoded protein: CASSEDRRGEQYF.

The rearrangement uses TRBV5-6 and TRBJ2-1; 7 nucleotides align to TRBD2. CDR1 is SGHDT, CDR2 YYEEEE, per germline. V lost 2 bases, J lost 5 bases, and 1 base stayed unmatched. The CDR3 covers 13 residues. The CDR3: CASSFGTNNEQFF. CDR3 in DNA: TGTGCCAGCAGCTTCGGGACTAACAATGAGCAGTTCTTC.

V usage is TRBV11-2 and J usage is TRBJ1-2; 7 bases align to TRBD1. J gave up 8 bases and V 5 bases, and 11 bases lay outside the gene matches. CDR1 is SGHAT, CDR2 FQNNGV, per germline. This CDR3 spans 14 amino acids. CDR3 in DNA: TGTGCCAGCAGCACGGCCGGGGCACAGGGGGGCTACACCTTC. Its translation: CASSTAGAQGGYTF.

This chain joins TRBV27 and TRBJ2-7; D is perhaps TRBD2 (5 bases). Trimming removed 1 base from V and 2 bases from J, with 12 bases in between. The CDR3 consists of 15 residues. In germline, CDR1 is MNHEY, CDR2 SMNVEV (reference sequence). CDR3 nucleotides: TGTGCCAGCAGTTTATTAGGACGGGAACCCTACGAGCAGTACTTC. Amino acid sequence: CASSLLGREPYEQYF.

This clone occurred a few times. The genes are TRBV5-1 and TRBJ2-6; 12 bases align to TRBD1. The CDR3 runs 17 residues. The germline V gene has CDR1 SGHRS and CDR2 YFSETQ. V was pared by 3 bases and J by 0 bases, with 1 base of the junction left unmatched. The CDR3 here is CASSWDRGLSGANVLTF. DNA for the CDR3: TGCGCCAGCAGCTGGGACAGGGGGCTCTCTGGGGCCAACGTCCTGACTTTC. Full variable domain (rest looked up from reference TRBV5-1 and TRBJ2-6): KAGVTQTPRYLIKTRGQQVTLSCSPISGHRSVSWYQQTPGQGLQFLFEYFSETQRNKGNFPGRFSGRQFSNSRSEMNVSTLELGDSALYLCASSWDRGLSGANVLTFGAGSRLTVL.

The J gene is TRBJ2-2, the V gene TRBV7-6; D ambiguous. The CDR3 covers 14 residues. Germline V gene data show CDR1 as SGHVS and CDR2 as FNYEAQ. Trimming took 0 bases from V and 6 from J, leaving 8 bases between them. CDR3: CASSLALGAGELFF. The DNA for the CDR3 is TGTGCCAGCAGCTTAGCGCTAGGTGCCGGGGAGCTGTTTTTT.

This clone occurred a few times. The chain employs TRBV4-3 and TRBJ1-6; D is ambiguous. The ends were cut back, 4 bases at V and 0 bases at J, with 13 bases in the middle. This CDR3 comprises 17 residues. The germline V gene encodes CDR1 LGHNA and CDR2 YSLEER. The CDR3 sequence is CASSPGVASSYNSPLHF. The CDR3 nucleotides read TGCGCCAGCAGCCCTGGGGTAGCGAGCTCCTATAATTCACCCCTCCACTTT.

This chain joins TRBV18 and TRBJ1-2; TRBD1 is a possible D gene (6 bases). Germline V gene sequence: CDR1 KGHSH, CDR2 LQKENI. V was shortened by 1 base and J by 4 bases, with 10 bases between the two germline ends. The CDR3 extends over 14 amino acids. CDR3 residues: CASSPRDMPYGYTF. The CDR3 bases are TGTGCCAGCTCACCACGGGACATGCCCTATGGCTACACCTTC.

The chain joins TRBV6-1 to TRBJ2-5, with a possible D match to TRBD2 (6 bases). The V and J ends lost 2 bases and 2 bases respectively, with 12 bases between them. This CDR3 is 15 amino acids long. Per the germline V gene, CDR1 is MNHNS and CDR2 is SASEGT. The CDR3 is CASSEPGLTQETQYF. In nucleotides, the CDR3 is TGTGCCAGCAGTGAACCAGGACTAACTCAAGAGACCCAGTACTTC.

V is TRBV27 and J is TRBJ1-1; D is perhaps TRBD1 (6 bases). Per germline, CDR1 MNHEY and CDR2 SMNVEV (reference sequence). This CDR3 is built from 14 residues. V dropped 8 bases and J dropped 4 bases, with 17 bases sitting between them. The CDR3 reads CASGLGAFGTEAFF. In DNA form, the CDR3 reads TGTGCCAGCGGGCTGGGGGCTTTCGGCACTGAAGCTTTCTTT.

The V and J genes are TRBV3-1 (or the pseudogene TRBV3-2) and TRBJ1-2; TRBD1 is a possible D gene (5 bases). Germline assignment: CDR1 LGHDT and CDR2 YNNKEL (reference sequence). The CDR3 loop spans 15 amino acids. Trimming removed 1 base from V and 7 bases from J, with 16 bases in between. The CDR3 DNA sequence: TGTGCCAGCAGCCAAGGACCCCAAGGGGATGGTGGCTACACCTTC. It specifies CASSQGPQGDGGYTF.

The chain uses TRBV5-4 and TRBJ2-6, with 12 bases aligning to TRBD2. The CDR3 covers 18 residues. CDR1 and CDR2 (germline): SGHNT, YYREEE (reference sequence). After removal of 4 bases from V and 1 base from J, the junction contained 6 bases not matched to a gene. The CDR3 nucleotides read TGTGCCAGCAGCGACCGACTAGCGGGAGTGTCTGGGGCCAACGTCCTGACTTTC. It encodes CASSDRLAGVSGANVLTF.

J is TRBJ2-7 and V is TRBV2; D remains ambiguous. V was cut by 5 bases and J by 2 bases, with 7 bases left in between. The CDR3 sequence is 12 residues long. Germline CDR1 is SNHLY and CDR2 is FYNNEI. The CDR3 DNA follows: TGTGCCAGCAGTAGAACTACCTACGAGCAGTACTTC. Amino acids: CASSRTTYEQYF.

The V call is TRBV19, the J call TRBJ1-5, with TRBD1 matching 7 bases. The germline V gene has CDR1 LNHDA and CDR2 SQIVND (reference sequence). After removal of 7 bases from V and 4 bases from J, the junction contained 10 bases not matched to a gene. There are 15 residues in the CDR3. CDR3: CASTRGQIPNQPQHF. For the CDR3, the DNA is TGTGCCAGTACCAGGGGACAGATCCCGAATCAGCCCCAGCATTTT.

This chain uses TRBV5-4 with TRBJ2-2, with 7 nucleotides matching TRBD2. The CDR3 loop spans 18 amino acids. CDR1 is SGHNT, CDR2 YYREEE, per germline (reference sequence). Unmatched junction bases numbered 9, after V lost 1 base and J lost 0 bases. CDR3 amino acids: CASSLHSRLAANTGELFF. The CDR3, as DNA: TGTGCCAGCAGCTTGCATTCAAGGCTAGCGGCGAACACCGGGGAGCTGTTTTTT.

CDR3 region: CATSREGGGQETQYF. In DNA form, the CDR3 reads TGTGCCACCAGCAGAGAAGGGGGCGGGCAAGAGACCCAGTACTTC. V is TRBV15 and J is TRBJ2-5; TRBD1 aligns across 7 bases. The V segment lost 0 bases and the J segment 2 bases; nucleotides outside the gene matches: 3. CDR3 length equals 15 residues. Germline V lookup: CDR1 LNHNV, CDR2 YYDKDF (reference sequence).

The chain couples TRBV6-5 to TRBJ1-1; TRBD1 is a possible D gene (5 bases). The CDR3 consists of 16 residues. Germline loops: CDR1 MNHEY, CDR2 SVGAGI. V was shortened by 0 bases and J by 0 bases, with 11 bases between the two germline ends. Here the CDR3 reads CASSYSRDSMNTEAFF. Here the CDR3 DNA reads TGTGCCAGCAGTTACTCCCGAGACAGCATGAACACTGAAGCTTTCTTT.

V usage is TRBV19 and J usage is TRBJ1-1; D might be TRBD1 (6 bases). Germline assignment: CDR1 LNHDA and CDR2 SQIVND (reference sequence). The germline V and J ends were trimmed by 0 bases and 6 bases, with 14 bases remaining between them. The CDR3 is 15 amino acids. CDR3 loop: CASSIDRQVHSEAFF. The DNA of the CDR3 is TGTGCCAGTAGTATAGACAGACAGGTGCATTCTGAAGCTTTCTTT.

The V call is TRBV18, the J call TRBJ2-7, with 7 bases that match TRBD1. From germline, CDR1 is KGHSH and CDR2 LQKENI. Trimming cost V 4 bases and J 7 bases; bases outside gene matches: 10. This CDR3 is 14 amino acids long. The CDR3, as DNA: TGTGCCAGCTCACACAGGACAGGTGAAAGAGAGCAGTACTTC. The encoded protein is CASSHRTGEREQYF.

V is TRBV15 and J is TRBJ2-3; 10 positions agree with TRBD2. Per the germline V gene, CDR1 is LNHNV and CDR2 is YYDKDF (reference sequence). This CDR3 contains 15 residues. J gave up 5 bases and V 5 bases, and 7 bases lay outside the gene matches. The chain's CDR3 is CATSLAGEVGDTQYF. The CDR3 DNA reads as TGTGCCACCAGCCTAGCGGGAGAAGTAGGAGATACGCAGTATTTT.